Below are 19 T cell receptor beta chains sequenced from a single sample in a study of T cell changes during pregnancy in multiple sclerosis. This table comes from immunoSEQ multiplex PCR, and its TCRdb copy is limited to in-frame clones, with some not included. The table lists 65,000 to 85,000 clones, 85% to 90% of them singletons. Sequenced material: peripheral blood, taken after pregnancy. The source is a female donor in good health, enrolled as a control in a pregnancy study.

The rearrangement joins TRBV5-6 to TRBJ2-7; D perhaps matches TRBD1 (6 bases). The CDR3 loop spans 15 amino acids. The germline V and J ends were trimmed by 0 bases and 0 bases, with 10 bases remaining between them. CDR1 is SGHDT and CDR2 is YYEEEE in the germline V gene. CDR3 in DNA: TGTGCCAGCAGCTTGGGGCAGGGGAGCTCCTACGAGCAGTACTTC. Protein product: CASSLGQGSSYEQYF.

V and J are TRBV19 and TRBJ1-2; D is possibly TRBD1 (6 bases). Germline assignment: CDR1 LNHDA and CDR2 SQIVND (reference sequence). The V and J ends lost 3 bases and 2 bases respectively, with 10 bases between them. This CDR3 spans 14 amino acids. In nucleotides, the CDR3 is TGTGCCAGTAGTATGGGGACAACCAACTATGGCTACACCTTC. Amino acids: CASSMGTTNYGYTF.

This clone is a singleton in its sample. CDR3 in DNA: TGTGCTAGTGGTGGATCCGCTCGGGACAGGATCTATGGCTACACCTTC. The encoded protein is CASGGSARDRIYGYTF. The rearrangement uses TRBV12-5 and TRBJ1-2, with 8 bases fitting TRBD1. The germline gives CDR1 LGHNT, CDR2 FRNRAP. The CDR3 covers 16 residues. Germline trimming cut 5 bases from V and 4 bases from J; bases unmatched to any gene: 12.

The V call is TRBV6-1, the J call TRBJ2-7; 9 bases fit TRBD2. The V gene end was trimmed by 4 bases and the J gene end by 0 bases; junction bases not matched to a gene: 4. Germline values: CDR1 MNHNS, CDR2 SASEGT. This CDR3 region has 15 residues. Here the CDR3 reads CASSGLAGLSYEQYF. CDR3 nucleotides: TGTGCCAGCAGTGGGCTAGCGGGGCTCTCCTACGAGCAGTACTTC.

This clone was counted between two and nine times. The rearrangement uses TRBV28 and TRBJ2-1; D is undetermined. Trimming removed 6 bases at V and 2 bases at J, with 11 bases between. This CDR3 region has 14 residues. Germline V gene data show CDR1 as MDHEN and CDR2 as SYDVKM. CDR3 loop: CASRVASPYNEQFF. CDR3 in DNA: TGTGCCAGCAGGGTAGCATCCCCCTACAATGAGCAGTTCTTC.

This rearrangement joins TRBV25-1 to TRBJ1-2, with 7 nucleotides matching TRBD1. J was trimmed by 0 bases and V by 2 bases; bases with no gene match: 9. Germline V gives CDR1 MGHDK, CDR2 SYGVNS. The CDR3 spans 17 residues. The CDR3 region is CASSEPNSDRPNYGYTF. In nucleotides, the CDR3 is TGTGCCAGCAGTGAACCTAATTCGGACAGGCCTAACTATGGCTACACCTTC.

This clone was recorded only once. The rearrangement joins TRBV7-8 to TRBJ1-4; no reliable D call. V shed 6 bases and J shed 0 bases, with 17 bases lying between them. The CDR3 is 17 amino acids. CDR1 and CDR2 from the germline V gene are SGHVS and FQNEAQ. The CDR3 region is CASRLTRTPATNEKLFF. CDR3 in DNA: TGTGCCAGCAGATTGACTAGGACGCCTGCAACTAATGAAAAACTGTTTTTT.

The table lists this clone with a count of one. The chain's CDR3 is CASSLSGPLQGAAFF. Written as DNA, the CDR3 is TGTGCCAGCAGCTTATCGGGACCTTTACAGGGAGCAGCTTTCTTT. The chain employs TRBV7-2 and TRBJ1-1; possible D gene TRBD1, 6 bases. This CDR3 region has 15 residues. Germline V gene lookup returns CDR1 SGHTA and CDR2 FQGNSA. V was clipped by 2 bases and J by 10 bases, with 20 bases between them.

The CDR3 loop is CALNSQGATNEQFF. CDR3 bases: TGTGCCCTTAACTCCCAGGGGGCAACCAATGAGCAGTTCTTC. The chain carries TRBV7-9 and TRBJ2-1; TRBD1 matches 8 bases. The length of the CDR3 is 14 residues. The junction had 12 bases not matched to a gene; V was cut back by 11 bases and J by 6 bases. In germline, CDR1 is SEHNR, CDR2 FQNEAQ (reference sequence).

This chain uses TRBV13 with TRBJ2-3; 8 bases are shared with TRBD1. The ends lost 0 bases at V and 1 base at J; junction bases unmatched: 0. CDR3 length equals 15 residues. Germline V lookup: CDR1 PRHDT, CDR2 FYEKMQ (reference sequence). This CDR3 reads CASSLGDRGTDTQYF. The DNA for the CDR3 is TGTGCCAGCAGCTTAGGGGACAGGGGCACAGATACGCAGTATTTT.

The V call is TRBV18, the J call TRBJ1-4; 7 bases line up with TRBD1. V trimming: 1 base; J trimming: 3 bases; junction bases outside the gene matches: 5. Germline V gene lookup returns CDR1 KGHSH and CDR2 LQKENI. The CDR3 length is 16 residues. Written as DNA, the CDR3 is TGTGCCAGCTCACCACAGGGGGCGAAGGCTAATGAAAAACTGTTTTTT. Its translation is CASSPQGAKANEKLFF.

CDR3 region: CASSPGLAGGRGHEQFF. In DNA, the CDR3 is TGTGCCAGCAGCCCTGGACTAGCGGGGGGGAGGGGCCATGAGCAGTTCTTC. The genes are TRBV7-2 and TRBJ2-1; 15 bases align to TRBD2. Germline V gene lookup returns CDR1 SGHTA and CDR2 FQGNSA. The CDR3 spans 17 residues. V shed 5 bases and J 8 bases; nucleotides not matched to a gene: 10.

The rearrangement uses TRBV7-8 and TRBJ2-2; D might be TRBD1 (5 bases). CDR3 length: 15 amino acids. Germline V lookup: CDR1 SGHVS, CDR2 FQNEAQ. V was pared by 4 bases and J by 2 bases, with 11 bases between. CDR3 DNA sequence: TGTGCCAGCAGCTCGACAGAGCCCAACACCGGGGAGCTGTTTTTT. This translates into CASSSTEPNTGELFF.

The gene calls are TRBV10-3 and TRBJ2-7; TRBD1 matches 9 bases. The CDR3 has 14 amino acids. V shed 3 bases and J 4 bases; nucleotides not matched to a gene: 4. CDR1 ENHRY and CDR2 SYGVKD come from the germline V gene. CDR3 sequence: CAISEMGQGYEQYF. DNA for the CDR3: TGTGCCATCAGTGAAATGGGACAGGGTTACGAGCAGTACTTC.

V gene TRBV10-3 combines with J gene TRBJ2-7; the match to TRBD2 covers 7 bases. The V segment lost 10 bases and the J segment 0 bases; nucleotides outside the gene matches: 9. Per the germline V gene, CDR1 is ENHRY and CDR2 is SYGVKD. The length of the CDR3 is 14 residues. The DNA for the CDR3 is TGTGCCACACGGGGAGGGCTAATCTCCTACGAGCAGTACTTC. Amino acids: CATRGGLISYEQYF.

This clone was observed many times. The rearrangement uses TRBV19 and TRBJ1-4; a weak D match, TRBD1 (6 bases). This CDR3 has 15 amino acids. Germline-derived CDR1 and CDR2 are LNHDA and SQIVND (reference sequence). V lost 1 base and J 8 bases, leaving 14 bases between the germline ends. CDR3 bases: TGTGCCAGTAGTATAGGCGCGGGGGCAGGAGAAAAACTGTTTTTT. It yields the protein CASSIGAGAGEKLFF.

The table lists this clone with a count of one. This rearrangement joins TRBV30 to TRBJ2-2, with TRBD1 matching over 10 bases. Trimming took 1 base from V and 6 from J; bases not matched to a gene: 2. Germline lookup yields CDR1 GTSNPN and CDR2 SVGIG (reference sequence). This CDR3 has 14 residues. The CDR3 spells CAWSGQGAAGELFF. Here the CDR3 DNA reads TGTGCCTGGAGTGGACAGGGGGCGGCCGGGGAGCTGTTTTTT.

This chain connects TRBV5-1 to TRBJ2-1, with 11 bases matching TRBD2. The CDR3 contains 17 residues. The germline V gene encodes CDR1 SGHRS and CDR2 YFSETQ. V dropped 0 bases and J dropped 6; count of bases not matched to a gene: 8. The CDR3 nucleotides read TGCGCCAGCAGCTTGGAACTAGCGGGGGCGGTCGGCAATGAGCAGTTCTTC. Translation: CASSLELAGAVGNEQFF.

The chain combines TRBV27 with TRBJ2-5, with 10 bases matching TRBD2. The CDR3 runs to 21 residues. Trimming took 2 bases from V and 1 from J; bases not matched to a gene: 19. Germline CDR1 MNHEY, CDR2 SMNVEV (reference sequence). CDR3: CASSLSLSASGRVEAQETQYF. The CDR3 DNA sequence: TGTGCCAGCAGTTTAAGTCTTTCGGCTAGCGGGAGAGTTGAGGCCCAAGAGACCCAGTACTTC.